The 19 T cell receptor beta chains below were found in one sample sequenced in a study of T cells in Graves' hyperthyroidism and ophthalmopathy (dated by TCRdb to the late 2010s). Receptor libraries were prepared by multiplex PCR. TCRdb records Illumina HiSeq 2000 as the sequencer. The TCR beta CDR3 regions were amplified from RNA transcripts. For the first round of RT-PCR on the TCR CDR3, the HTBI primer set was used together with the Qiagen OneStep RT-PCR kit. TCRdb applied fastp at Q25 and MiXCR to the public reads, then kept only in-frame beta chains. Records with the same CDR3 protein are collapsed into one entry carrying the most frequent genes and DNA. For this sample the table gives some 620,000 distinct CDR3 sequences, of which 15% to 20% were detected only once. Approximately 3.8% of the sample comes from the top ten. What was sequenced was blood. These TCRs come from a woman aged 25 to 39 with Graves' hyperthyroidism.

There are many counts of this clonotype. The J gene is TRBJ2-7, the V gene TRBV5-1, with a possible D match to TRBD1 (5 bases). V was clipped by 0 bases and J by 2 bases, with 12 bases between them. Looked up from germline, CDR1 is SGHRS and CDR2 is YFSETQ. The CDR3 loop spans 15 amino acids. CDR3 bases: TGCGCCAGCAGCTTGGGGTTGGGGCTTGCCTACGAGCAGTACTTC. This codes for CASSLGLGLAYEQYF. Full variable domain (rest looked up from reference TRBV5-1 and TRBJ2-7): KAGVTQTPRYLIKTRGQQVTLSCSPISGHRSVSWYQQTPGQGLQFLFEYFSETQRNKGNFPGRFSGRQFSNSRSEMNVSTLELGDSALYLCASSLGLGLAYEQYFGPGTRLTVT.

The chain is built from TRBV18 and TRBJ2-5; D is unclear. The CDR3 has 12 residues. V was shortened by 4 bases and J by 1 base, with 4 bases between the two germline ends. Germline assignment: CDR1 KGHSH and CDR2 LQKENI. The DNA of the CDR3 is TGTGCCAGCTCACAATCCCAAGAGACCCAGTACTTC. The encoded protein is CASSQSQETQYF. Looking up the rest from reference TRBV18 and TRBJ2-5 gives the full variable domain: NAGVMQNPRHLVRRRGQEARLRCSPMKGHSHVYWYRQLPEEGLKFMVYLQKENIIDESGMPKERFSAEFPKEGPSILRIQQVVRGDSAAYFCASSQSQETQYFGPGTRLLVL.

A remark on this clonotype: A much larger clone lies one base from this, so it may be a read error. The chain combines TRBV2 with TRBJ1-5; 10 nucleotides align to TRBD1. CDR1 SNHLY and CDR2 FYNNEI come from the germline V gene. The CDR3 loop spans 19 amino acids. Unmatched junction bases numbered 15, after V lost 5 bases and J lost 2 bases. CDR3 sequence reads: CASSRGQGLGRRGNQPQHF. CDR3 sequence (DNA): TGTGCCAGCAGTAGGGGACAGGGGTTGGGAAGAAGGGGCAATCAGCCCCAGCATTTT.

Only a few counts were recorded for this clonotype. V is TRBV10-3 and J is TRBJ1-5; 10 nucleotides align to TRBD1. CDR1 and CDR2 (germline): ENHRY, SYGVKD. The CDR3 spans 14 residues. V shed 4 bases and J 4 bases; nucleotides not matched to a gene: 1. The DNA for the CDR3 is TGTGCCATCAGTGGGACAGGGGGGAATCAGCCCCAGCATTTT. Translation gives CAISGTGGNQPQHF.

This clonotype was found many times. This rearrangement joins TRBV2 to TRBJ2-7; TRBD2 agrees at 12 bases. Germline CDR1 is SNHLY and CDR2 is FYNNEI. This CDR3 comprises 14 residues. Trimming at V came to 7 bases and at J to 2 bases, leaving 3 bases not matched to a gene. As DNA, the CDR3 is TGTGCCAGCAATCTAGCGGGAGGGCCCTACGAGCAGTACTTC. Protein sequence: CASNLAGGPYEQYF.

The sample holds many counts of this clonotype. The CDR3, as DNA: TGTGCCAGCAGTGTCCCCCCTAGGGATACGCAGTATTTT. It encodes CASSVPPRDTQYF. The rearrangement uses TRBV12-3 or TRBV12-4 and TRBJ2-3; D gene uncertain. The V end lost 5 bases, the J end lost 6 bases, and 12 bases lay between the germline ends. The CDR3 has 13 amino acids.

This clonotype was picked up many times. This chain joins TRBV29-1 and TRBJ2-1; 10 bases fit TRBD1. The germline gives CDR1 SQVTM, CDR2 ANQGSEA. With V trimmed by 2 bases and J by 6 bases, 1 base remained unmatched. CDR3 length: 13 amino acids. The CDR3 reads CSVERTGGNEQFF. The CDR3 nucleotides read TGCAGCGTTGAAAGGACAGGGGGCAATGAGCAGTTCTTC.

This clonotype was found a few times. V is TRBV20-1 and J is TRBJ2-2; D tentatively reads TRBD1 or TRBD2 (6 bases each). The CDR3 sequence is 13 residues long. CDR1 is DFQATT, CDR2 SNEGSKA, per germline (reference sequence). Trimming stripped 3 bases from V and 7 bases from J, with 12 bases between. The CDR3 spells CSASWGASGELFF. In DNA, the CDR3 is TGCAGTGCTAGTTGGGGGGCTAGCGGGGAGCTGTTTTTT.

The chain employs TRBV7-2 and TRBJ1-5; possible D gene TRBD1, 6 bases. V lost 1 base and J lost 6, with 13 bases in between. The CDR3 has 15 residues. CDR1 and CDR2 (germline): SGHTA, FQGNSA. CDR3 region: CASSLGHRVGQPQHF. The CDR3 nucleotides read TGTGCCAGCAGCTTAGGCCACAGGGTTGGTCAGCCCCAGCATTTT.

This clonotype occurred many times. The V call is TRBV6-1, the J call TRBJ2-7; D uncertain. Trimming removed 5 bases from V and 2 bases from J, with 19 bases in between. From germline, CDR1 is MNHNS and CDR2 SASEGT. The CDR3 contains 16 residues. The CDR3 protein is CASSRMVPQSAYEQYF. In nucleotides, the CDR3 is TGTGCCAGCAGTCGCATGGTCCCGCAGTCTGCCTACGAGCAGTACTTC.

A remark on this clonotype: Just one base apart from a much larger clone, this may be a read error. V and J are TRBV7-2 and TRBJ1-1, with 8 bases lining up with TRBD1. The CDR3 covers 15 residues. Trimming removed 3 bases from V and 6 bases from J; junction bases left unmatched: 9. The germline V gene has CDR1 SGHTA and CDR2 FQGNSA. As DNA, the CDR3 is TGTGCCAGCAGCTTCGAACAGGGGGTAGGCGCTGAAGCTTTCTTT. It is translated as CASSFEQGVGAEAFF.

This clonotype was seen repeatedly, ten times or more. Relative to the germline gene, one junction end is altered; a read error may explain this. The V gene is TRBV5-1, the J gene TRBJ1-2; D is unresolved. CDR3 length: 12 amino acids. Germline V gene lookup returns CDR1 SGHRS and CDR2 YFSETQ. CDR3 DNA: TGTGCCAGCAGCCTAGATGGGTCTGGCTACACCTTC. Translated: CASSLDGSGYTF.

The gene calls are TRBV28 and TRBJ1-6; D ambiguous. V dropped 5 bases and J dropped 7 bases, with 18 bases sitting between them. From germline, CDR1 is MDHEN and CDR2 SYDVKM. The CDR3 has 16 amino acids. The CDR3 DNA reads as TGTGCCAGCAGTCCCGCCCGGCGGGGTTCAAATTCACCCCTCCACTTT. Its protein is CASSPARRGSNSPLHF.

The rearrangement joins TRBV18 to TRBJ2-3, with a weak D call TRBD2 (5 bases). This CDR3 has 17 residues. V lost 1 base and J 3 bases, leaving 17 bases between the germline ends. The germline V gene has CDR1 KGHSH and CDR2 LQKENI. The CDR3 nucleotides are TGTGCCAGCTCACCACTAGCGACGCCGGTGGGGACAGATACGCAGTATTTT. It codes for CASSPLATPVGTDTQYF.

The chain couples TRBV12-3 or TRBV12-4 to TRBJ2-5; D might be TRBD1 (5 bases). The CDR3 is made up of 16 amino acids. V was clipped by 1 base and J by 2 bases, with 14 bases between them. DNA of the CDR3: TGTGCCAGCAGTTTAGTGGGGCTCCACGGGCAAGAGACCCAGTACTTC. This codes for CASSLVGLHGQETQYF.

Only one count was recorded for this clonotype. The genes are TRBV9 and TRBJ1-1; D unresolved. This CDR3 has 17 residues. Trimming left V 0 bases short and J 4 bases short, with 19 bases between. CDR1 SGDLS and CDR2 YYNGEE come from the germline V gene. The CDR3 nucleotides read TGTGCCAGCAGCGTAGCTCATACGGGAGTCGTGGGCACTGAAGCTTTCTTT. It yields the protein CASSVAHTGVVGTEAFF.

The rearrangement links TRBV7-2 to TRBJ2-3; D may be TRBD1 (6 bases). Germline CDR1 is SGHTA and CDR2 is FQGNSA. The length of the CDR3 is 17 residues. V dropped 1 base and J dropped 0 bases, with 14 bases sitting between them. DNA for the CDR3: TGTGCCAGCAGCTTAGGAAACAGGGCGCACAGCACAGATACGCAGTATTTT. Its translation is CASSLGNRAHSTDTQYF. The variable domain in full, completed from reference TRBV7-2 and TRBJ2-3, reads GAGVSQSPSNKVTEKGKDVELRCDPISGHTALYWYRQSLGQGLEFLIYFQGNSAPDKSGLPSDRFSAERTGGSVSTLTIQRTQQEDSAVYLCASSLGNRAHSTDTQYFGPGTRLTVL.

This clonotype was counted ten times or more. The chain recombines TRBV20-1 with TRBJ1-5; TRBD1 might be the D (5 bases). V lost 2 bases and J lost 7, with 12 bases in between. Germline V lookup: CDR1 DFQATT, CDR2 SNEGSKA (reference sequence). This CDR3 spans 13 amino acids. The CDR3 loop is CSARRGGTQPQHF. The CDR3 DNA is TGCAGTGCTAGAAGGGGAGGCACCCAGCCCCAGCATTTT.

This clonotype was seen only a few times. The CDR3 DNA is TGTGCCAGCCCCGGGAGAGGGGACACCGGGGAGCTGTTTTTT. The encoded protein is CASPGRGDTGELFF. The rearrangement links TRBV7-9 to TRBJ2-2; maybe TRBD2 (6 bases). V lost 8 bases to trimming and J lost 3 bases, with 13 bases between them. Germline CDR1 and CDR2: SEHNR and FQNEAQ (reference sequence). The CDR3 covers 14 residues. Together with reference TRBV7-9 and TRBJ2-2, the CDR3 gives the full variable domain: DTGVSQNPRHKITKRGQNVTFRCDPISEHNRLYWYRQTLGQGPEFLTYFQNEAQLEKSRLLSDRFSAERPKGSFSTLEIQRTEQGDSAMYLCASPGRGDTGELFFGEGSRLTVL.